This T cell receptor beta chain derives from a study of T-cell reconstitution after alpha-beta-depleted transplantation in children. The CDR3 totals 13 residues. V shed 2 bases and J shed 3 bases, with 7 bases lying between them. A TCRbeta library incorporating unique molecular identifiers was prepared. MiXCR, applied by TCRdb to the PCR reads, yields one record per CDR3 protein. The sample shows about 610,000 distinct CDR3 sequences, about 10% of them seen only once. The chain uses TRBV12-3 or TRBV12-4 and TRBJ2-5; no definite D call. The sequence came from a human donor who donated a stem cell graft to a child with acute myeloid leukemia. This specimen consisted of PBMCs from the stem cell graft donor, obtained from the stem cell graft. As DNA, the CDR3 is TGTGCCAGCAGTTTAAGTAACAAAGAGACCCAGTACTTC. Encoded protein: CASSLSNKETQYF.